Here is one T cell receptor beta chain with its context. Its antigen is still unknown. This sample was taken from a study of T cell repertoires in cytomegalovirus infection. Study at large: The authors relied on CMV epitopes, both recently identified HLA-C-restricted and well-studied HLA-B-restricted. In public TCR beta signatures, there were indications of both CMV infection and matching HLA type. Findings of the study overall: Carriage of CMV together with the relevant HLA was identifiable through cumulative public TCR beta family frequency. The response measured ex vivo was dominated by TCR beta clonotypes (HLA-C-restricted and CMV-specific).

A single record per CDR3 protein comes from TCRdb applying MiXCR to the reads. The data contain approximately 100,000 distinct CDR3 sequences, under 45% of them singletons. The sample here was CD8+ T cells from cultured PBMCs, taken from culture after CMV antigen stimulation. The source of this sequence is a human donor in good health (CMV status not recorded). Some clones in this sample may be carry-over from other donors' samples.

CDR3 protein: CAISDGPKGEHEQYF. The CDR3, as DNA: TGTGCCATCAGTGATGGCCCGAAGGGGGAACACGAGCAGTACTTC. This chain connects TRBV10-3 to TRBJ2-7; TRBD1 might be the D (6 bases). This CDR3 contains 15 residues. From germline, CDR1 is ENHRY and CDR2 SYGVKD. The germline V and J ends were trimmed by 3 bases and 5 bases, with 17 bases remaining between them.